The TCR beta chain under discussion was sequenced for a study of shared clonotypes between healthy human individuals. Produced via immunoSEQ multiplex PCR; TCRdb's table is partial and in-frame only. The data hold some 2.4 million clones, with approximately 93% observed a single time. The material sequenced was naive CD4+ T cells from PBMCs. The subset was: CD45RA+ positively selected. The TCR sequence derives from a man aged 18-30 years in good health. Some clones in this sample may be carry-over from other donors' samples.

The DNA for the CDR3 is TGTGCCTGGAAGAGGAGTACGCAGTATTTT. Residues: CAWKRSTQYF. V gene TRBV30 combines with J gene TRBJ2-3; no definite D call. Germline CDR1 is GTSNPN and CDR2 is SVGIG (reference sequence). The CDR3 spans 10 residues. The germline V and J ends were trimmed by 4 bases and 8 bases, with 7 bases remaining between them.